This TCR beta chain originates from a study of blood T cell repertoires in COVID-19 (dated by TCRdb to 2019 to 2021). Study-level background: The collaborator samples originated in the United States, Italy and Spain and spanned the acute and convalescent phases of COVID-19. The prospective study material was composed of cDNA or gDNA derived from T cells, B-cell-depleted T cells, or PBMCs. Deeply sampled blood TCRbeta repertoires from subjects exposed to, actively infected with, or recovered from COVID-19 were included in the dataset. Sample metadata almost always included a de-identified subject ID, COVID-19 status, age in years and sex. Where HLA class I and class II types were available, the types were taken from metadata supplied by the sample provider, not from assay-based typing. Samples came from the ongoing ImmuneRACE study (first 160 participants) plus 1,254 subjects from 6 global collaborators. The repertoires were made available in a free public database intended to serve as a resource for research on the immune response to SARS-CoV-2.

The germline V gene encodes CDR1 SGHAT and CDR2 FQNNGV. Counted from cysteine to phenylalanine, this CDR3 has 15 amino acids. Solely the CDR3 DNA is kept, with 45 bases framed from the first base. V is reduced by 3 bases and J by 3 bases, leaving a spacing of 14 bases between them. TCRbeta CDR3 regions were amplified from genomic DNA using the immunoSEQ Assay, a bias-controlled multiplex PCR. The original pipeline was this. Nucleated cell counts per sample were estimated from amplification of reference gene primers within the assay. To quantify the absolute abundance of each unique TCRbeta CDR3 rearrangement, sequence reads were collapsed and filtered. For each sample, productive Simpson clonality was calculated as the square root of Simpson's diversity index across productive rearrangements. Imported from immuneACCESS, the table was reduced by TCRdb to in-frame sequences with V and J called. These copies leave out some clones; in studies compared against another copy, an unresolved V gene accounts for under half, and the cause of the remainder is not known. The V and J calls and clone size are taken from that table; D and trimming were inferred from the DNA. The sample table holds 120,000 or so clones, of which roughly 89% were seen once. The leading ten clones occupy under 5% of the sample.

Overall study outcomes, separate from this receptor: The amount of clinical and demographic metadata varied by source and participant and was provided uncurated.

Participants in the prospective study were aged about 18 to 95 years, lived in 20 to 30 United States geographic areas, and enrolled through a virtual design. Cohort assignment in the prospective study relied on participant-reported clinical history from a screening survey and a study questionnaire. Recovered participants in ImmuneRACE Cohort 3 were defined as having two consecutive negative NP/OP PCR tests, clearance from a healthcare professional, or resolution of symptoms. Each participant in the prospective study had whole blood, serum and a nasopharyngeal or oropharyngeal swab collected by mobile phlebotomists. Over a roughly two-month period, participants in the prospective study had the option of providing additional blood draws and questionnaires. Before DNA extraction, prospective study blood samples were shipped either frozen or at room temperature. Note on this clone: No cognate antigen has been identified for it. No base-level quality is on record; no much larger clone is a single base apart.

Sequencing was done on a sample of PBMCs or T cells enriched from blood (not recorded which). Recombination connected TRBV11-2 to TRBJ1-1; the D segment cannot be called with confidence. This sequence originates from a woman aged 25 to 39 who had recovered from COVID-19. For the CDR3, the sequence is CASSFAGRSHTEAFF. The DNA sequence is TGTGCCAGCAGCTTTGCGGGTAGAAGCCACACTGAAGCTTTCTTT.